What follows is one TCR beta chain and its context. The antigen is not known. TCRdb re-analyzed the PCR reads through MiXCR. The sample shows under 100,000 clones, approximately 9% of them seen only once. The entry originates in a study of metastatic and nonmetastatic thyroid tumors. Study summary: Across blood and tumor or nodule tissue, repertoires from malignant and benign thyroid patients were compared with one another.

Nobody among the patients had been given any treatment before thyroid surgery. Germline CDR1 reads SGHNT; CDR2 reads YYREEE (reference sequence). The length of the CDR3 is 14 residues. After removal of 5 bases from V and 0 bases from J, the junction contained 1 base not matched to a gene. The study, taken as a whole, reports: When malignant thyroid tumors were compared with benign nodules, TCR beta diversity was reportedly significantly higher in the malignant tumors. This held in both blood and tumor samples.

The chain combines TRBV5-4 with TRBJ1-1; 10 bases fit TRBD1. The sample taken for sequencing was blood. The sequence was collected from a female donor with papillary thyroid cancer or a benign thyroid nodule (not recorded which). Some clones in this sample may be carry-over from other donors' samples. CDR3: CASRTGGMNTEAFF. The DNA for the CDR3 is TGTGCCAGCAGGACAGGGGGCATGAACACTGAAGCTTTCTTT.